This T cell receptor beta chain is drawn from a study of cytomegalovirus exposure and HLA in healthy donors. Overall study findings and caveats: Later analysis identified several of the most significant clusters that appeared linked to common viral pathogens.

Germline values: CDR1 SGHNT, CDR2 YENEEA. This CDR3 is built from 13 residues. J gave up 7 bases and V 4 bases, and 5 bases lay outside the gene matches. 60 Vbeta and 13 Jbeta primers were used in PCR. Some clones are missing from TCRdb's copy, which holds only in-frame ones; the method was immunoSEQ multiplex PCR. The repertoire holds about 130,000 clones, with roughly two thirds as singletons. Worth noting for this clone: Its antigen remains unidentified.

The V gene is TRBV11-3, the J gene TRBJ2-3; 7 positions agree with TRBD1. This TCR came from a man aged 25 to 40 in good health and CMV-seropositive. The sequenced sample consisted of PBMCs. DNA of the CDR3: TGTGCCAGCAGCTCGGGACAGTTAAATACGCAGTATTTT. This codes for CASSSGQLNTQYF.